This T cell receptor (beta chain) was found in a study of cytotoxic CD8 clonotypes in ibrutinib-treated CLL. Method: immunoSEQ multiplex PCR; TCRdb's copy keeps in-frame clones and lacks some. The sample has some 50,000 clones, 60% to 75% seen once; the top ten hold 10% to 15%. The CDR3 has 16 residues. The ends were cut back, 5 bases at V and 4 bases at J, with 18 bases in the middle. CDR1 and CDR2 (germline): PRHDT, FYEKMQ (reference sequence). Here the sequenced sample was PBMCs, taken after 12 months of ibrutinib treatment. The rearrangement uses TRBV13 and TRBJ2-1, with D possibly matching TRBD2 (6 bases). The TCR comes from a human donor with chronic lymphocytic leukemia. CDR3: CASSARGGGLYNEQFF. CDR3 nucleotide sequence: TGTGCCAGCAGCGCCCGGGGAGGTGGGCTTTACAATGAGCAGTTCTTC.